This passage covers 22 T cell receptor beta chains from one sample sequenced in a study of T cells in Graves' hyperthyroidism and ophthalmopathy. Amplification targeted TCR beta CDR3 regions from RNA transcripts. The primer set for the first-round RT-PCR of the TCR CDR3 was HTBI. MiXCR was run by TCRdb on the multiplex PCR reads, yielding one entry per CDR3 protein. The sample holds around 200,000 distinct CDR3 sequences, about 17% seen once. Sequenced input: blood. These TCRs come from a woman aged 45-60 years with Graves' hyperthyroidism.

This rearrangement joins TRBV20-1 to TRBJ2-7; TRBD1 agrees at 7 bases. J was trimmed by 5 bases and V by 1 base; bases with no gene match: 14. Germline CDR1 is DFQATT and CDR2 is SNEGSKA (reference sequence). The CDR3 spans 16 residues. The CDR3 region is CSARGGSRGFFHEQYF. DNA of the CDR3: TGCAGTGCTAGAGGAGGGTCCAGGGGGTTTTTCCACGAGCAGTACTTC.

A few counts support this clonotype. The chain carries TRBV7-8 and TRBJ1-5, with D possibly being TRBD1 (6 bases). Germline V gene sequence: CDR1 SGHVS, CDR2 FQNEAQ. Trimming took off 4 bases at V and 7 bases at J, with 17 bases between the two ends. The length of the CDR3 is 15 residues. CDR3 protein: CASSSHYGGHQPQHF. CDR3 in DNA: TGTGCCAGCAGCTCCCACTATGGGGGGCACCAGCCCCAGCATTTT.

This clonotype was picked up a small number of times. The rearrangement uses TRBV9 and TRBJ1-4; D gene unclear. Germline V CDR1 and CDR2: SGDLS, YYNGEE. V was shortened by 0 bases and J by 5 bases, with 8 bases between the two germline ends. The CDR3 totals 14 residues. The CDR3 sequence: CASSVEGGNEKLFF. For the CDR3, the DNA is TGTGCCAGCAGCGTAGAAGGCGGGAATGAAAAACTGTTTTTT.

About this clonotype: A read error may explain this, as a much larger clone is one base away. The V gene is TRBV7-3, the J gene TRBJ1-1; TRBD1 aligns across 8 bases. Trimming removed 4 bases from V and 4 bases from J; junction bases left unmatched: 8. Germline assignment: CDR1 SGHTA and CDR2 FQGTGA. The CDR3 loop spans 15 amino acids. The CDR3 nucleotides are TGTGCCAGCAGCTCCGGACAGGGTAAGGGCACTGAAGCTTTCTTT. This translates into CASSSGQGKGTEAFF.

The gene calls are TRBV5-8 and TRBJ2-5; D is undetermined. V lost 4 bases, J lost 6 bases, and 10 bases lay in between. Germline loops: CDR1 SGHTS, CDR2 YDEGEE. The CDR3 loop spans 12 amino acids. The CDR3 DNA follows: TGTGCCAGCAGCACCGTCAGACAGACCCAGTACTTC. This translates into CASSTVRQTQYF.

The chain uses TRBV4-1 and TRBJ1-2, with 12 bases fitting TRBD1. CDR3 length: 17 amino acids. Trimming at V came to 6 bases and at J to 2 bases, leaving 10 bases not matched to a gene. Germline values: CDR1 MGHRA, CDR2 YSYEKL. The chain's CDR3 is CASSPDPGQGANYGYTF. The CDR3 coding sequence is TGCGCCAGCAGTCCGGATCCGGGACAGGGGGCGAACTATGGCTACACCTTC.

With regard to this clonotype: A junction boundary mismatches the germline segment, possibly from a read error. This chain connects TRBV11-2 to TRBJ2-5; 8 bases agree with TRBD1. This CDR3 region has 13 residues. From germline, CDR1 is SGHAT and CDR2 FQNNGV. This CDR3 reads CASSGQGKEAQYF. The CDR3 nucleotides are TGTGCCAGCAGCGGACAGGGAAAAGAGGCCCAGTACTTC.

The chain links TRBV5-1 to TRBJ1-4; TRBD1 matches 7 bases. The J segment lost 4 bases and the V segment lost 3 bases, leaving 3 bases of the junction unmatched. CDR1 is SGHRS, CDR2 YFSETQ, per germline. This CDR3 is built from 14 residues. CDR3 nucleotides: TGCGCCAGCAGCTACAGGGACAGTAATGAAAAACTGTTTTTT. It is translated as CASSYRDSNEKLFF.

V is TRBV10-3 and J is TRBJ2-7, with 8 bases aligning to TRBD2. CDR1 ENHRY and CDR2 SYGVKD come from the germline V gene. This CDR3 comprises 13 residues. After removal of 6 bases from V and 3 bases from J, the junction contained 4 bases not matched to a gene. The CDR3 reads CAIRTSDNYEQYF. The CDR3 DNA follows: TGTGCCATCAGGACTAGCGACAACTACGAGCAGTACTTC.

This clonotype was detected only a few times. This chain joins TRBV29-1 and TRBJ2-5, with a possible D match to TRBD2 (7 bases). The CDR3 runs to 13 residues. Trimming took off 5 bases at V and 2 bases at J, with 12 bases between the two ends. Germline values: CDR1 SQVTM, CDR2 ANQGSEA. CDR3 sequence reads: CSVLRGPQETQYF. The CDR3, as DNA: TGCAGCGTTTTGCGGGGGCCTCAAGAGACCCAGTACTTC.

This clonotype showed up many times. CDR3 nucleotide sequence: TGTGCCAGCAGCTTGACCAGCGGGTCCCGCACAGATACGCAGTATTTT. It translates to CASSLTSGSRTDTQYF. The rearrangement joins TRBV7-2 to TRBJ2-3; tentatively, D is TRBD2 (6 bases). The CDR3 has 16 amino acids. Germline V gene sequence: CDR1 SGHTA, CDR2 FQGNSA. The V gene lost 3 bases and the J gene lost 1 base, with 14 bases spanning the gap.

This clonotype was picked up many times. This rearrangement joins TRBV29-1 to TRBJ1-2, with D tentatively TRBD1 (6 bases). Germline assignment: CDR1 SQVTM and CDR2 ANQGSEA. V dropped 1 base and J dropped 4 bases, with 7 bases sitting between them. The CDR3 extends over 12 amino acids. CDR3 region: CSVEGGAYGYTF. As DNA, the CDR3 is TGCAGCGTTGAAGGGGGGGCCTATGGCTACACCTTC.

This clonotype was counted only a few times. This chain links TRBV7-3 with TRBJ1-1; 9 bases are a match to TRBD1. The length of the CDR3 is 13 residues. Per germline, CDR1 SGHTA and CDR2 FQGTGA. The trim removed 5 bases at V and 11 bases at J, leaving 9 bases unmatched. DNA for the CDR3: TGTGCCAGCAGCACCGTACAGGGGGCTGGGGCTTTCTTT. Protein sequence: CASSTVQGAGAFF.

This clonotype showed up many times. The genes are TRBV27 and TRBJ2-7; either TRBD1 or TRBD2 may fit D (6 bases each). Germline-derived CDR1 and CDR2 are MNHEY and SMNVEV (reference sequence). Trimming removed 3 bases at V and 4 bases at J, with 10 bases between. This CDR3 has 13 amino acids. CDR3 nucleotides: TGTGCCAGCAGTTTCCAGGGGAGGTACGAGCAGTACTTC. Amino acid sequence: CASSFQGRYEQYF.

CDR3 amino acids: CASRPGQGRTFF. The CDR3 DNA sequence: TGTGCCAGCAGGCCGGGACAGGGCCGTACTTTCTTT. The chain recombines TRBV2 with TRBJ1-1, with 9 nucleotides matching TRBD1. The junction had 8 bases not matched to a gene; V was cut back by 6 bases and J by 12 bases. The CDR3 runs to 12 residues. Germline CDR1 is SNHLY and CDR2 is FYNNEI.

This clonotype has more than one count but fewer than ten. The CDR3 DNA reads as TGCGCCAGCAGCCAAACGCGCCTTCGCGGGGTGCAGACCCAGTACTTC. It codes for CASSQTRLRGVQTQYF. This chain joins TRBV4-1 and TRBJ2-5; tentative D call: TRBD2 (6 bases). Germline CDR1 and CDR2: MGHRA and YSYEKL. The CDR3 consists of 16 residues. Trimming took 2 bases from V and 6 from J, leaving 19 bases between them.

This clonotype was detected many times. The V gene is TRBV14, the J gene TRBJ2-1, with unresolved D. Germline V lookup: CDR1 SGHDN, CDR2 FVKESK. The CDR3 loop spans 14 amino acids. V was pared by 1 base and J by 7 bases, with 11 bases between. The CDR3 bases are TGTGCCAGCAGCCAAGCCTTTAACTTAAATGAGCAGTTCTTC. Translation gives CASSQAFNLNEQFF.

With respect to this clonotype: A read error may explain this, as a much larger clone is one base away. The CDR3 DNA reads TGTGCCAACAGCCCCGGGTTTGCGGGGGGGCAGGAGACCCAGTACTTC. Amino acids: CANSPGFAGGQETQYF. This sequence joins TRBV7-2 and TRBJ2-5, with 9 bases identical to TRBD2. CDR3 size: 16 residues. Germline V gives CDR1 SGHTA, CDR2 FQGNSA. The variable domain in full, with the rest retrieved from reference TRBV7-2 and TRBJ2-5, is GAGVSQSPSNKVTEKGKDVELRCDPISGHTALYWYRQSLGQGLEFLIYFQGNSAPDKSGLPSDRFSAERTGGSVSTLTIQRTQQEDSAVYLCANSPGFAGGQETQYFGPGTRLLVL.

The chain carries TRBV6-9 and TRBJ2-1, with D possibly being TRBD2 (5 bases). Germline lookup yields CDR1 MNHGY and CDR2 SVAAGI. The CDR3 runs to 20 residues. V lost 2 bases to trimming and J lost 1 base, with 24 bases between them. The CDR3 sequence is CASSYRPPARALGSYNEQFF. The CDR3 nucleotides read TGTGCCAGCAGTTATAGACCTCCTGCGAGGGCTCTGGGGTCCTACAATGAGCAGTTCTTC.

The V gene is TRBV7-2, the J gene TRBJ2-1, with no clear D. CDR3 length equals 14 residues. V dropped 0 bases and J dropped 8 bases, with 11 bases sitting between them. Germline-derived CDR1 and CDR2 are SGHTA and FQGNSA. The CDR3 is CASSLASGGDEQFF. The CDR3 DNA reads TGTGCCAGCAGCTTAGCGTCGGGTGGCGATGAGCAGTTCTTC. Full variable domain (remainder filled in from reference TRBV7-2 and TRBJ2-1): GAGVSQSPSNKVTEKGKDVELRCDPISGHTALYWYRQSLGQGLEFLIYFQGNSAPDKSGLPSDRFSAERTGGSVSTLTIQRTQQEDSAVYLCASSLASGGDEQFFGPGTRLTVL.

This clonotype turned up a few times. This chain uses TRBV5-1 with TRBJ2-6; 9 nucleotides agree with TRBD1. V dropped 4 bases and J dropped 4; count of bases not matched to a gene: 6. Germline V gene sequence: CDR1 SGHRS, CDR2 YFSETQ. The CDR3 has 16 amino acids. The CDR3 sequence: CASSGGQGTGANVLTF. The CDR3 nucleotides are TGCGCCAGCAGCGGAGGACAGGGGACGGGGGCCAACGTCCTGACTTTC.

The table lists this clonotype with many counts. The rearrangement uses TRBV5-5 and TRBJ2-7; no definite D call. V shed 4 bases and J shed 4 bases, with 18 bases lying between them. Germline V CDR1 and CDR2: SGHKS, YYEKEE (reference sequence). The CDR3 is 15 amino acids. CDR3 DNA: TGTGCCAGCAGCAATCCCCTGGGTGGGAAATACGAGCAGTACTTC. Amino acid sequence: CASSNPLGGKYEQYF.